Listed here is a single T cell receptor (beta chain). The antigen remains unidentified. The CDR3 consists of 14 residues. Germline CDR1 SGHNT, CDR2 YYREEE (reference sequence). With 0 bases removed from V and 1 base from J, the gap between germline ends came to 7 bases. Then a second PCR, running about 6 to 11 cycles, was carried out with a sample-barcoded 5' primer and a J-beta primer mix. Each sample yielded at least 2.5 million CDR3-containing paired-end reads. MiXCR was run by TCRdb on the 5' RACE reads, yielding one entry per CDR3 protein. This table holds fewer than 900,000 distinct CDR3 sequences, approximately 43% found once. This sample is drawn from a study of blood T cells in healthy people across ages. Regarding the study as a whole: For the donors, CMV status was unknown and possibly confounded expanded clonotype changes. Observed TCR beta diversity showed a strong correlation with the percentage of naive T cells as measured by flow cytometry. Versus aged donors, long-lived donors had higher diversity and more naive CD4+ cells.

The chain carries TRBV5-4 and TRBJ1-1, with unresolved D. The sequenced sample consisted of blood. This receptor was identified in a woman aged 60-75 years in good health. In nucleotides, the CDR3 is TGTGCCAGCAGCTTGGACACAGCGAACACTGAAGCTTTCTTT. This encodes CASSLDTANTEAFF.